The sample holds many counts of the clone carrying this TCR beta chain. Its antigen is as yet unknown. The sample belongs to a study of T cells in Graves' hyperthyroidism and ophthalmopathy. The study, taken as a whole, reports: Expanded thyroid clonotypes (above 0.001) were mostly also found in blood. Researchers report that a 13 V-J model separated ophthalmopathy from stable hyperthyroidism.

RNA transcripts provided the source from which TCR beta CDR3 regions were amplified. First-round RT-PCR targeting the TCR CDR3 was performed with the HTBI primer set. Each CDR3 protein gets one entry after TCRdb re-called the multiplex PCR reads with MiXCR. The top ten clones hold around a third of a sample with hundreds of thousands of distinct CDR3 sequences, roughly 20% of them seen once. Under 3 months was the duration of disease in ophthalmopathy patients, who also had a Clinical Activity Score of at least 3 and a NOSPECS grade of at least 4. Together with thyroid ultrasound, orbital computed tomography, serum thyroxine and TRAb, clinical symptoms were used for diagnoses. Germline loops: CDR1 MDHEN, CDR2 SYDVKM. The V segment lost 6 bases and the J segment 2 bases; nucleotides outside the gene matches: 6. The CDR3 runs 15 residues.

The clonotype was recovered from a man aged 30-40 years with Graves' ophthalmopathy. The rearrangement joins TRBV28 to TRBJ1-5, with TRBD1 matching over 8 bases. The specimen sequenced was blood. The CDR3 sequence is CASRLDRGGNQPQHF. The DNA for the CDR3 is TGTGCCAGCAGACTCGACAGGGGAGGCAATCAGCCCCAGCATTTT.